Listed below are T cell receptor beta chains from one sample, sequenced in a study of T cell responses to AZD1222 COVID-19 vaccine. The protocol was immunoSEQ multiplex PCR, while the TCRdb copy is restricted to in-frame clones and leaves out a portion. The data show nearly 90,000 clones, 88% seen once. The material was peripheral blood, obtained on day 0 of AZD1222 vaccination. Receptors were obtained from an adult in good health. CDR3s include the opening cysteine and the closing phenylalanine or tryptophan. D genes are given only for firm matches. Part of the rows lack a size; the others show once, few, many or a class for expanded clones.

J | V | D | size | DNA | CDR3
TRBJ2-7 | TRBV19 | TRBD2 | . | TGTGCCAGTAGTATTGGGGCGGGAGTCTCCTACGAGCAGTACTTC | CASSIGAGVSYEQYF
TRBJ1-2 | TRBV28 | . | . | TGTGCCAGCAGCAACGGCCAGGGAGATCGGGGCTACACCTTC | CASSNGQGDRGYTF
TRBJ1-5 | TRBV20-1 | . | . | TGCAGTGCTAGTAGGGCAGTGGGTAATCAGCCCCAGCATTTT | CSASRAVGNQPQHF
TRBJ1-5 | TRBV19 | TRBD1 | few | TGTGCCAGTAAATGGCGGCAGGGGGGCAATCAGCCCCAGCATTTT | CASKWRQGGNQPQHF
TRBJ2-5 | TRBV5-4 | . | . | TGTGCCAGCAGCTTGGCCGGACCACCGGGTGGGGAGACCCAGTACTTC | CASSLAGPPGGETQYF
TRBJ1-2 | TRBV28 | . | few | TGTGCCAGCAGTTTGGTGACGATACGGGGAGGCTACACCTTC | CASSLVTIRGGYTF
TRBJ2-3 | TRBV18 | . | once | TGTGCCAGCTCACCTGGAGGGACACAAAAGAGCACAGATACGCAGTATTTT | CASSPGGTQKSTDTQYF
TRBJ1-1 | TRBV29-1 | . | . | TGCAGCGGGACAAAAAAAATGAACACTGAAGCTTTCTTT | CSGTKKMNTEAFF
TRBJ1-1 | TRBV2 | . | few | TGTGCCAGCATGAATGAGTGGGGAAACACTGAAGCTTTCTTT | CASMNEWGNTEAFF
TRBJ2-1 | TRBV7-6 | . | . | TGTGCCAGCAGCTTAGCGGGGGGGCCGCGGGTCAATGAGCAGTTCTTC | CASSLAGGPRVNEQFF
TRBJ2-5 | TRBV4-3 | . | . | TGCGCCAGCAGCCAAGCGTCAGGGCGGTACCAAGAGACCCAGTACTTC | CASSQASGRYQETQYF
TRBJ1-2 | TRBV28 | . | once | TGTGCCAGCAGTCCCCCAGGGAGGGGCTACACCTTC | CASSPPGRGYTF
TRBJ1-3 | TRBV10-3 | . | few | TGTGCCATCCGGACGGAATTAGCTGGAAACACCATATATTTT | CAIRTELAGNTIYF
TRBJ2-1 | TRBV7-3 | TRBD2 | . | TGTGCCAGCAGCTTTGCGGGAGGCAATGAGCAGTTCTTC | CASSFAGGNEQFF
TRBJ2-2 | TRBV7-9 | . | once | TGTGCCAGCAGCTTAGTAACTTTGTTTTCCGGGGAGCTGTTTTTT | CASSLVTLFSGELFF
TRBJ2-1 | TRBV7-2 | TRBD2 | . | TGTGCCAGCAGCTTATTGGGACTAGGGCAGTTCTTC | CASSLLGLGQFF
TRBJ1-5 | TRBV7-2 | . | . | TGTGCCAGCAGCTTAGAGGGTGCTCAGCCCCAGCATTTT | CASSLEGAQPQHF
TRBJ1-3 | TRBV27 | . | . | TGTGCCAGCAGTTTTCGGGGGAATGGAAACACCATATATTTT | CASSFRGNGNTIYF
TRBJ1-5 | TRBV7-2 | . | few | TGTGCCAGCAGCTTCAATGGTCGCAATCAGCCCCAGCATTTT | CASSFNGRNQPQHF
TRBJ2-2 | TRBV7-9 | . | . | TGTGCCAGCAGCTTATTGAAAACGAACACCGGGGAGCTGTTTTTT | CASSLLKTNTGELFF
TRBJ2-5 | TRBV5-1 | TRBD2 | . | TGCGCCAGCAGCTTCGGACTAGCGGGAGGTGGAGAGACCCAGTACTTC | CASSFGLAGGGETQYF
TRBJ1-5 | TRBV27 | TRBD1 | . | TGTGCCAGCAGTACCTTCGGACAGGGAGGACAGCCCCAGCATTTT | CASSTFGQGGQPQHF
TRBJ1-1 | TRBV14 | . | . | TGTGCCAGCAGCCAAGAGGGGACGAGGTTGAACACTGAAGCTTTCTTT | CASSQEGTRLNTEAFF
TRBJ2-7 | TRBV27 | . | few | TGTGCCAGCAGTTCTACCTACGAGCAGTACTTC | CASSSTYEQYF
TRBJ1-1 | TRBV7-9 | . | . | TGTGCCAGCAGCTTAGGATATGGGACTGAAGCTTTCTTT | CASSLGYGTEAFF
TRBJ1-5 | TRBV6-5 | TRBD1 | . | TGTGCCAGCAGCGGAGACACCCAGGGGGGTCAGCCCCAGCATTTT | CASSGDTQGGQPQHF
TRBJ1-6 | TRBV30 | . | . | TGTGCCTGGCGGCCTAACTATAATTCACCCCTCCACTTT | CAWRPNYNSPLHF
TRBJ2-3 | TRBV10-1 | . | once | TGCGCCACCGATCCGGGCCGAGGGGATACGCAGTATTTT | CATDPGRGDTQYF
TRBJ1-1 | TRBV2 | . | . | TGTGCCAGCAGTGCGTCCTTATTCAGGGGACCCGAAGCTTTCTTT | CASSASLFRGPEAFF
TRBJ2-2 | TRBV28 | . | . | TGTGCCAGCAGTCCGATGGGGTACACCGGGGAGCTGTTTTTT | CASSPMGYTGELFF
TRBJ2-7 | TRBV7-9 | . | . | TGTGCCAGCAGCCCCTCGGAGCGGAGCTCCTACGAGCAGTACTTC | CASSPSERSSYEQYF
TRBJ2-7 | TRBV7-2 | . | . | TGTGCCAGCAGCTTAGCAAGGACGGAGACCTACGAGCAGTACTTC | CASSLARTETYEQYF
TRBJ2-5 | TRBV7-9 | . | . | TGTGCCAGCAGCTTAGGGGAGAATTACCAAGAGACCCAGTACTTC | CASSLGENYQETQYF
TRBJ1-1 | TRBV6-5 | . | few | TGTGCCACCCGAGACTCTCCCGAAATGGCTGAAGCTTTCTTT | CATRDSPEMAEAFF
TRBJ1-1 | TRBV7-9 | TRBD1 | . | TGTGCCAGCAGCGCAAAGACAGGGGGCGGGGAAGCTTTCTTT | CASSAKTGGGEAFF
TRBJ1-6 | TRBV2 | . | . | TGTGCCAGCAGTACCACAGAGAATTCACCCCTCCACTTT | CASSTTENSPLHF
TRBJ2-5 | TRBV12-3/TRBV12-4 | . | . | TGTGCCAGCAGTTTTGACCAAGAGACCCAGTACTTC | CASSFDQETQYF
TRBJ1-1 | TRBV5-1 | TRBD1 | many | TGCGCCAGCAGCTGGGCAGGGGGGAACCCTGAAGCTTTCTTT | CASSWAGGNPEAFF
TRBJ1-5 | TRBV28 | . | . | TGTGCCAGCAGTTTAGTCAGTCAGCCCCAGCATTTT | CASSLVSQPQHF
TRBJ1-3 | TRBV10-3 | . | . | TGTGCCATCAGTGAGAATGTAGGGGGCTCTGGAAACACCATATATTTT | CAISENVGGSGNTIYF
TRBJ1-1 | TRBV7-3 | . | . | TGTGCCAGCAGCCCGATTGCTGGGGCGGCTGAAGCTTTCTTT | CASSPIAGAAEAFF
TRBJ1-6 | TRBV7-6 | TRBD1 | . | TGTGCCAGCAGGGCGGGACAGGGTGGAAATTCACCCCTCCACTTT | CASRAGQGGNSPLHF
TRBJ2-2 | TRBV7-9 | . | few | TGTGCCAGCAGCTTTTGGCAGGACACCGGGGAGCTGTTTTTT | CASSFWQDTGELFF
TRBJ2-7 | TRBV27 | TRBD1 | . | TGTGCCAGCAGTTGGACAGGTTTGGACGAGCAGTACTTC | CASSWTGLDEQYF
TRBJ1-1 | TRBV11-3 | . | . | TGTGCCAGCAGCTTAGATGGGGCGGATTCCTGGGAAGCTTTCTTT | CASSLDGADSWEAFF
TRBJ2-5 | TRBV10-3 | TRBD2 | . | TGTGCCATCAGTGAGTCGGAGACTAGCGGGAGAGGGGGGCAAGAGACCCAGTACTTC | CAISESETSGRGGQETQYF
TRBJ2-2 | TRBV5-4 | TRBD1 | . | TGTGCCAGCAGCTTGCAGGGGGCGAACACCGGGGAGCTGTTTTTT | CASSLQGANTGELFF